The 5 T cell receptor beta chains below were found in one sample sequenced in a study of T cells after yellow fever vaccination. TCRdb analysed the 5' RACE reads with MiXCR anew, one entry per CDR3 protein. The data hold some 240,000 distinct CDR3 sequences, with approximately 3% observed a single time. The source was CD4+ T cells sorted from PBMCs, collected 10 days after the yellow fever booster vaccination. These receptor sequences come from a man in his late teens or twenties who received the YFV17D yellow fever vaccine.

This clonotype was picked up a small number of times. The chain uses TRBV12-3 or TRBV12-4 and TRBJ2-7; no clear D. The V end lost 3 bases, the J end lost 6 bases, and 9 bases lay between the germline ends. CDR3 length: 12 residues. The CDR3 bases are TGTGCCAGCAGTTTTGGGCTTAGCGAGCAGTACTTC. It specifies CASSFGLSEQYF.

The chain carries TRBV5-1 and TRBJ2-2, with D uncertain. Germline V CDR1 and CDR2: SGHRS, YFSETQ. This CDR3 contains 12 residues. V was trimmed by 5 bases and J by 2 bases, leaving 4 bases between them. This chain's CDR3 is CASRSNTGELFF. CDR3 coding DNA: TGCGCCAGCAGGAGTAACACCGGGGAGCTGTTTTTT. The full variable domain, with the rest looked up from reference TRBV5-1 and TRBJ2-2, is KAGVTQTPRYLIKTRGQQVTLSCSPISGHRSVSWYQQTPGQGLQFLFEYFSETQRNKGNFPGRFSGRQFSNSRSEMNVSTLELGDSALYLCASRSNTGELFFGEGSRLTVL.

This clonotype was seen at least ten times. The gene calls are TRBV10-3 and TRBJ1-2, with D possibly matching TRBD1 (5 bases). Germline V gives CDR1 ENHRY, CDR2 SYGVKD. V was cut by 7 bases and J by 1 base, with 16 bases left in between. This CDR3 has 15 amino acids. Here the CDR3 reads CAITPDDSHNYGYTF. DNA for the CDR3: TGTGCCATCACCCCTGATGACAGTCATAACTATGGCTACACCTTC.

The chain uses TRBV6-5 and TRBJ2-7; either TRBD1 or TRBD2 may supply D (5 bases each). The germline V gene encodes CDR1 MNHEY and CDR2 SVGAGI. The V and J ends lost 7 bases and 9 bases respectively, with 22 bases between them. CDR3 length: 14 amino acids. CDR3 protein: CASTTRDGVSGQYF. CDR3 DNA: TGTGCCAGCACTACCAGGGACGGAGTATCCGGGCAGTACTTC.

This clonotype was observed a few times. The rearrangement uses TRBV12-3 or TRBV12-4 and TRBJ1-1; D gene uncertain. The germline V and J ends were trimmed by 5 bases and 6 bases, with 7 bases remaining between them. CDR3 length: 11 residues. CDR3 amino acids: CASSRRSEAFF. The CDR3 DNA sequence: TGTGCCAGCAGTAGGAGATCTGAAGCTTTCTTT.